These 2 T cell receptor beta chains originate from one sample sequenced in a study of T-cell memory formation after mild COVID-19. TCRdb independently ran MiXCR on the 5' RACE reads; one entry per CDR3 protein. The sample has about 400,000 distinct CDR3 sequences; around 22% are singletons. The specimen sequenced was PBMCs or a T cell subset sorted from them (not recorded which). All receptors derive from an adult woman who had mild COVID-19 (a few samples of this study predate the infection). Cell type and time point are not known.

The chain carries TRBV6-4 and TRBJ2-1; 11 nucleotides line up with TRBD2. With V trimmed by 2 bases and J by 8 bases, 2 bases remained unmatched. Germline CDR1 and CDR2: MRHNA and SNTAGT. This CDR3 region has 14 residues. CDR3 amino acids: CASSDLAGGDEQFF. The CDR3 bases are TGTGCCAGCAGTGACCTAGCGGGGGGCGATGAGCAGTTCTTC.

This clonotype was found a few times. The CDR3 DNA sequence: TGTGCCAGCAGCCCGGGGGGACTAGCGGGAGGGGGTGAGCAGTACTTC. Its protein product is CASSPGGLAGGGEQYF. This chain connects TRBV4-2 to TRBJ2-7; 16 bases agree with TRBD2. Trimming took 4 bases from V and 7 from J; bases not matched to a gene: 7. Germline V lookup: CDR1 LGHNA, CDR2 YNFKEQ. CDR3 length equals 16 residues.